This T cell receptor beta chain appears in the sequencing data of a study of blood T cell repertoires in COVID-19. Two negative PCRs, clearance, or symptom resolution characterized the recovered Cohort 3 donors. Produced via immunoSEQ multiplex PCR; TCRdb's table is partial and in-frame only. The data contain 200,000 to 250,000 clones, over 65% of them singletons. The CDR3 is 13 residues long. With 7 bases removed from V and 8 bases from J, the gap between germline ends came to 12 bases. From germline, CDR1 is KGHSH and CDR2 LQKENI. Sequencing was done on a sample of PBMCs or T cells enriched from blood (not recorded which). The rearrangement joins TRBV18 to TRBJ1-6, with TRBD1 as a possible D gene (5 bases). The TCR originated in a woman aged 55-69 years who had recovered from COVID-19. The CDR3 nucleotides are TGTGCCAGCTTCCAGGGTATGGATTCACCCCTCCACTTT. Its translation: CASFQGMDSPLHF.